This paragraph reports one TCR beta chain. This record comes from a study of CD8 T cells in Susac syndrome. The authors carried out high-throughput sequencing of TCR beta. They applied it to CD8+ and CD4+ T cells obtained from blood. Random-hexamer reverse transcription was applied to about 0.45 to 1 ug RNA. Using its own MiXCR run on the immunoSEQ multiplex PCR reads, TCRdb lists one record per CDR3 protein. In the table there are approximately 190,000 distinct CDR3 sequences, approximately 93% of which are singletons. Material: CD4+ T cells from PBMCs. The sequence came from a human donor in good health.

CDR3 sequence reads: CASSVVGSEAFF. CDR3 sequence (DNA): TGTGCCAGCAGCGTAGTGGGTTCTGAAGCTTTCTTT. J is TRBJ1-1 and V is TRBV9; D is uncertain. CDR3 length: 12 amino acids. Germline assignment: CDR1 SGDLS and CDR2 YYNGEE. V was trimmed by 0 bases and J by 6 bases, leaving 6 bases between them. Supplemented by reference TRBV9 and TRBJ1-1, the full variable domain reads DSGVTQTPKHLITATGQRVTLRCSPRSGDLSVYWYQQSLDQGLQFLIQYYNGEERAKGNILERFSAQQFPDLHSELNLSSLELGDSALYFCASSVVGSEAFFGQGTRLTVV.